This T cell receptor beta chain was profiled in a study of cytomegalovirus exposure and HLA in healthy donors. The sample holds a few counts of this clone. CDR1 and CDR2 from the germline V gene are SQVTM and ANQGSEA. There are 12 residues in the CDR3. V dropped 6 bases and J dropped 1; count of bases not matched to a gene: 2. Assay: immunoSEQ multiplex PCR; the TCRdb copy retains only in-frame clones and omits some. The sample lists approximately 200,000 clones; roughly 80% were seen once. The genes are TRBV29-1 and TRBJ1-1; 7 bases line up with TRBD1. The sequencing sample was made of PBMCs. This receptor was identified in a man between 18 and 29 years old in good health and CMV-seropositive. The CDR3 nucleotides read TGCAGCGTATGGACAGGGAACACTGAAGCTTTCTTT. Translation: CSVWTGNTEAFF. Drawing the rest from reference TRBV29-1 and TRBJ1-1, the complete variable domain is SAVISQKPSRDICQRGTSLTIQCQVDSQVTMMFWYRQQPGQSLTLIATANQGSEATYESGFVIDKFPISRPNLTFSTLTVSNMSPEDSSIYLCSVWTGNTEAFFGQGTRLTVV.